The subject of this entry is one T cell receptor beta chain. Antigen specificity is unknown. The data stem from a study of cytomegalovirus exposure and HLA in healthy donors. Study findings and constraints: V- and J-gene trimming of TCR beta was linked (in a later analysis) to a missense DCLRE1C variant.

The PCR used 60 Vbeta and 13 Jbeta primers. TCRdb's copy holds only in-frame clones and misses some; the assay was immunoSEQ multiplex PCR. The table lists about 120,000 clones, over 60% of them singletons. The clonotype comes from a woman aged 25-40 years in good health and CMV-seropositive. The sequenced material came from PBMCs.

DNA of the CDR3: TGTGCCAGCAGCCCCTTTCCGCTAGCGGGCGGGTACAATGAGCAGTTCTTC. Translated: CASSPFPLAGGYNEQFF. The rearrangement uses TRBV9 and TRBJ2-1, with 8 bases identical to TRBD2. The germline V gene encodes CDR1 SGDLS and CDR2 YYNGEE. After removal of 4 bases from V and 4 bases from J, the junction contained 13 bases not matched to a gene. This CDR3 region has 17 residues.